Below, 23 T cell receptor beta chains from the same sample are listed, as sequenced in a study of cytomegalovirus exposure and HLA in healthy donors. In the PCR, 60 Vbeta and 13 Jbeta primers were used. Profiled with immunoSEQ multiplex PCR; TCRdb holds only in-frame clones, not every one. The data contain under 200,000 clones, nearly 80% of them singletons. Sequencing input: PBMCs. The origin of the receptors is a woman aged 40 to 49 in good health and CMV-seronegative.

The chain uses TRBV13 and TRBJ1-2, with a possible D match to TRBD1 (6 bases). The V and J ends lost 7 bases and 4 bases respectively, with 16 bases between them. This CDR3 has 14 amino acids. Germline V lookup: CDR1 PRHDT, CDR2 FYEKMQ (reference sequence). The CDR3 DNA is TGTGCCAGCACCCAATTCGACAGGTCCTATGGCTACACCTTC. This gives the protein CASTQFDRSYGYTF.

The chain's CDR3 is CASSLAQGVQEKLFF. The CDR3 DNA reads as TGTGCCAGCAGCTTAGCGCAGGGTGTACAGGAAAAACTGTTTTTT. The V and J genes are TRBV11-2 and TRBJ1-4, with D possibly TRBD1 on 5 matching bases. This CDR3 contains 15 residues. V lost 1 base to trimming and J lost 8 bases, with 14 bases between them. From germline, CDR1 is SGHAT and CDR2 FQNNGV.

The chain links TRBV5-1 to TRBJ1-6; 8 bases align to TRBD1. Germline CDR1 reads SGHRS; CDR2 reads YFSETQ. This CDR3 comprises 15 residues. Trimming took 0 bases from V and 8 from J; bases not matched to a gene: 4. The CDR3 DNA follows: TGCGCCAGCAGCTTGGCCGGGACAGGATATTCACCCCTCCACTTT. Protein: CASSLAGTGYSPLHF. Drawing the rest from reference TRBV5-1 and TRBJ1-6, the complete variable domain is KAGVTQTPRYLIKTRGQQVTLSCSPISGHRSVSWYQQTPGQGLQFLFEYFSETQRNKGNFPGRFSGRQFSNSRSEMNVSTLELGDSALYLCASSLAGTGYSPLHFGNGTRLTVT.

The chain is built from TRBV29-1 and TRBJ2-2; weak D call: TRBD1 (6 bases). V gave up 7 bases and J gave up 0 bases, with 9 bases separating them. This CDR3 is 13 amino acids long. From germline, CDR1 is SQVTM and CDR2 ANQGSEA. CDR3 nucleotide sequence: TGCAGCGCGGACAGATCGAACACCGGGGAGCTGTTTTTT. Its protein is CSADRSNTGELFF.

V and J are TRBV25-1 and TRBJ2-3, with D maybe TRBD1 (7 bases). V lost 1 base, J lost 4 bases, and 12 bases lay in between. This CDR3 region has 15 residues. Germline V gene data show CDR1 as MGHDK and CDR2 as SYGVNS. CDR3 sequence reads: CASSESGRGADTQYF. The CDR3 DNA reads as TGTGCCAGCAGTGAATCTGGCAGGGGGGCAGATACGCAGTATTTT.

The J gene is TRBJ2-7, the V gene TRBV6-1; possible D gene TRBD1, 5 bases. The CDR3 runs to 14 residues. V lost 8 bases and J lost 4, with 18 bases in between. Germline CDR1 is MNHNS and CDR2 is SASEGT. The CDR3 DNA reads TGTGCCAGCTACCAGGGAAGTGCGGCTTACGAGCAGTACTTC. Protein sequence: CASYQGSAAYEQYF.

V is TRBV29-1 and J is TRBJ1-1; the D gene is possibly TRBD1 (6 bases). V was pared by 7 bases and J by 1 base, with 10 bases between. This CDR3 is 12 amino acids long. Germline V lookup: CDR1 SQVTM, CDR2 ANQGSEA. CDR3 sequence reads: CSAGRGNTEAFF. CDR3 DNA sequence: TGCAGCGCTGGCAGGGGGAACACTGAAGCTTTCTTT.

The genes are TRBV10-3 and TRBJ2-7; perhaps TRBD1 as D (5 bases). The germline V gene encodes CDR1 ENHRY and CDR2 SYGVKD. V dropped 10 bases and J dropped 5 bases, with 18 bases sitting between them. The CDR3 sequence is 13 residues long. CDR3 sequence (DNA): TGTGCCACTCAGGGTTCGGGTGATGACGAGCAGTACTTC. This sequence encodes CATQGSGDDEQYF.

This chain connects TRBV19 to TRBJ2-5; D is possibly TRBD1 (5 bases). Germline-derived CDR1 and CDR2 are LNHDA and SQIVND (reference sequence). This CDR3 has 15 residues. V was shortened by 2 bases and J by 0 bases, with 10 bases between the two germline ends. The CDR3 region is CASSIQGRYQETQYF. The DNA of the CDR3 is TGTGCCAGTAGTATACAGGGCCGGTACCAAGAGACCCAGTACTTC.

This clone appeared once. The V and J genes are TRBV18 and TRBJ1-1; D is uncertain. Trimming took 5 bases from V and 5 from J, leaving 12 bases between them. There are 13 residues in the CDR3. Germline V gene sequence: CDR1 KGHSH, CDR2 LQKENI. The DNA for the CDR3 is TGTGCCAGCTCATGGGCCGGTGGGACTGAAGCTTTCTTT. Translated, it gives CASSWAGGTEAFF.

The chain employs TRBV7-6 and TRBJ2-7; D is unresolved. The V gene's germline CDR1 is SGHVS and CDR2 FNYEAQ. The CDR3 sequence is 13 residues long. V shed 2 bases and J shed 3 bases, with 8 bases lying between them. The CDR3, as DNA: TGTGCCAGCAGCTTACTAGGTGTCTACGAGCAGTACTTC. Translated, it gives CASSLLGVYEQYF. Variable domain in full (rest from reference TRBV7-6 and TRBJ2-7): GAGVSQSPRYKVTKRGQDVALRCDPISGHVSLYWYRQALGQGPEFLTYFNYEAQQDKSGLPNDRFSAERPEGSISTLTIQRTEQRDSAMYRCASSLLGVYEQYFGPGTRLTVT.

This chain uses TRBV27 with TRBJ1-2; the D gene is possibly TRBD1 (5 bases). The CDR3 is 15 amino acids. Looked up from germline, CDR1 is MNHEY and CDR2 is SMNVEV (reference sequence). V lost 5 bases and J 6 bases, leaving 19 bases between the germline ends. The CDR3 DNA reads TGTGCCAGCAGTCCGTGGGGGGATTCGGTTAATGGCTACACCTTC. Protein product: CASSPWGDSVNGYTF.

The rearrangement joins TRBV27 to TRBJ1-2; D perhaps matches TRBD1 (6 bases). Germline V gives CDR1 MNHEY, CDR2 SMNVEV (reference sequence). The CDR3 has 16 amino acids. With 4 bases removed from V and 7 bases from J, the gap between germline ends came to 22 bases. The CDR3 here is CASSSPTTGVGSGYTF. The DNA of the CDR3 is TGTGCCAGCAGTTCCCCCACGACAGGCGTCGGAAGTGGCTACACCTTC.

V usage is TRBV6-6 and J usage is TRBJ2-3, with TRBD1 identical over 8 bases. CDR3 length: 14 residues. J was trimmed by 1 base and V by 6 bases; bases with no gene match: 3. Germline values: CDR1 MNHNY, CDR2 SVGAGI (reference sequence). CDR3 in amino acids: CASRETGGTDTQYF. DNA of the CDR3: TGTGCCAGCAGGGAGACAGGGGGCACAGATACGCAGTATTTT.

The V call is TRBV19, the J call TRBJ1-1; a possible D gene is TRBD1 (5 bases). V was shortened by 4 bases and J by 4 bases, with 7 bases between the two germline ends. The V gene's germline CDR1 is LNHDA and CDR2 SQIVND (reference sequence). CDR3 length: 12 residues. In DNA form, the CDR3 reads TGTGCCAGTAGTACCAGGGTCACTGAAGCTTTCTTT. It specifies CASSTRVTEAFF.

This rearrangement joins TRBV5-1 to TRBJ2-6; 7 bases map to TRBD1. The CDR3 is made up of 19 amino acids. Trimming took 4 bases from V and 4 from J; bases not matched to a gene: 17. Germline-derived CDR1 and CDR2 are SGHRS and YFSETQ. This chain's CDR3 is CASSLIVATGFAGANVLTF. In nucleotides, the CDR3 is TGCGCCAGCAGCCTCATCGTTGCGACAGGGTTCGCAGGGGCCAACGTCCTGACTTTC. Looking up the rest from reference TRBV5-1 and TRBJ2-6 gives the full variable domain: KAGVTQTPRYLIKTRGQQVTLSCSPISGHRSVSWYQQTPGQGLQFLFEYFSETQRNKGNFPGRFSGRQFSNSRSEMNVSTLELGDSALYLCASSLIVATGFAGANVLTFGAGSRLTVL.

CDR3 residues: CASRGQGTNEKLFF. Here the CDR3 DNA reads TGCGCCAGCAGAGGACAGGGAACTAATGAAAAACTGTTTTTT. The gene calls are TRBV5-1 and TRBJ1-4; 8 bases are a match to TRBD1. V gave up 5 bases and J gave up 1 base; unmatched junction bases: 1. In germline, CDR1 is SGHRS, CDR2 YFSETQ. The CDR3 sequence is 14 residues long.

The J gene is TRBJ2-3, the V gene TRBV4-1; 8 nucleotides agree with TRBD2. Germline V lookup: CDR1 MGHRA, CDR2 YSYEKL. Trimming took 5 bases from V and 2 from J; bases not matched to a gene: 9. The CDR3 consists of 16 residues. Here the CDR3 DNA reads TGCGCCAGCAGCTATAGAAGCGGGGGACTCACAGATACGCAGTATTTT. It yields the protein CASSYRSGGLTDTQYF.

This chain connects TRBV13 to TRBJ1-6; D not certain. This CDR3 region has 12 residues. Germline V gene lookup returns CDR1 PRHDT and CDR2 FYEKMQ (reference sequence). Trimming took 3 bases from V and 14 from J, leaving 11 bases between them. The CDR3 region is CASSFQRSTLHF. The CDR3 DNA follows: TGTGCCAGCAGCTTTCAAAGGAGTACCCTCCACTTT.

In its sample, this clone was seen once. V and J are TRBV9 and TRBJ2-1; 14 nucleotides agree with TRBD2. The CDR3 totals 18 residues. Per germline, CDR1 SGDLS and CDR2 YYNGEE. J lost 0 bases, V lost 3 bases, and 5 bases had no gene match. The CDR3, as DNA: TGTGCCAGCAGCGAGGGACTAGCGGGGGCCGGCTCCTACAATGAGCAGTTCTTC. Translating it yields CASSEGLAGAGSYNEQFF.

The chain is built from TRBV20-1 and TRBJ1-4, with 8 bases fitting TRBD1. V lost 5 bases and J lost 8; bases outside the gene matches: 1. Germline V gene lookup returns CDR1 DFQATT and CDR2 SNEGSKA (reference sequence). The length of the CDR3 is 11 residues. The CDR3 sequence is CSAWDREKLFF. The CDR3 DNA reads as TGCAGTGCTTGGGACAGGGAAAAACTGTTTTTT.

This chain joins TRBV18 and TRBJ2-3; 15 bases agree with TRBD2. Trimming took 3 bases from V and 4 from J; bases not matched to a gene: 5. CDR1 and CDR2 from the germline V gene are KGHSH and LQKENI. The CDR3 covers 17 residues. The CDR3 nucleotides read TGTGCCAGCTCACCGGGACTAGCGGGGGGATCCGCAGATACGCAGTATTTT. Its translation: CASSPGLAGGSADTQYF. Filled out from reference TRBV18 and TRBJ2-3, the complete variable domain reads NAGVMQNPRHLVRRRGQEARLRCSPMKGHSHVYWYRQLPEEGLKFMVYLQKENIIDESGMPKERFSAEFPKEGPSILRIQQVVRGDSAAYFCASSPGLAGGSADTQYFGPGTRLTVL.

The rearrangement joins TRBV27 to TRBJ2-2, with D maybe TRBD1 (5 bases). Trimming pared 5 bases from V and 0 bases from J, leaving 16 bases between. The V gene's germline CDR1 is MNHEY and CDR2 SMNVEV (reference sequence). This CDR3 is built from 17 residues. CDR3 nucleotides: TGTGCCAGCAGTCAAAGGGGCGGCTATGCGAACACCGGGGAGCTGTTTTTT. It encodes CASSQRGGYANTGELFF.